This T cell receptor (beta chain) is drawn from a study of CD8+ T cells in alopecia areata. General study findings and limits: Affected lesional scalp, above all in alopecia totalis/universalis, was more clonal than normal scalp. Scalp samples also contribute reads from the resident alphabeta T cells found in normal skin.

CDR3 length: 16 amino acids. Trimming removed 2 bases from V and 9 bases from J; junction bases left unmatched: 15. The germline CDR1 and CDR2 sequences are SGHRS and YFSETQ. Lesional scalp punch biopsies and peripheral blood were collected from alopecia areata patients. RNA was extracted and reverse transcribed into cDNA as the sequencing template. TCRdb's table, derived via immunoSEQ multiplex PCR, lists solely in-frame clones and lacks some. The sample has some 150,000 clones; about 66% are singletons. Turning to this clone: Its antigen is not known.

The chain combines TRBV5-1 with TRBJ2-3; the match to TRBD1 covers 7 bases. The sample consisted of CD8+ T cells sorted from blood, taken at week 0. The receptor's source is a human donor with alopecia areata. DNA of the CDR3: TGCGCCAGCAGCTTTACGTCGGGACAGCAGAGGCACACGCAGTATTTT. This translates into CASSFTSGQQRHTQYF. The full variable domain, rest sourced from reference TRBV5-1 and TRBJ2-3, is KAGVTQTPRYLIKTRGQQVTLSCSPISGHRSVSWYQQTPGQGLQFLFEYFSETQRNKGNFPGRFSGRQFSNSRSEMNVSTLELGDSALYLCASSFTSGQQRHTQYFGPGTRLTVL.